This is a list of T cell receptor beta chains from one sample in a study of cytomegalovirus exposure and HLA in healthy donors. Assay: immunoSEQ multiplex PCR; the TCRdb copy retains only in-frame clones and omits some. The table records 85,000 to 130,000 clones, roughly four fifths of them present only once. Material for sequencing was PBMCs. The receptors here all came from a man between 45 and 60 years old in good health and CMV-seronegative. The conserved cysteine and the conserved F or W are not part of the CDR3 here.

J,V,CDR3
TRBJ1-4,TRBV18,ASSQGARNEKLF
TRBJ2-1,TRBV7-9,ASSPWGQLSYNEQF
TRBJ1-2,TRBV18,ASSPETGLNYGYT
TRBJ1-2,TRBV11-2,ASSPQADYGYT
TRBJ2-3,TRBV7-2,ASSLRGTWEDTQY
TRBJ2-2,TRBV30,AQQGDGELF
TRBJ1-4,TRBV4-1,ASSLTGTGDEKLF
TRBJ2-3,TRBV15,ATSTRTGADTQY
TRBJ2-2,TRBV5-5,ASSFYGGEDTGELF
TRBJ1-5,TRBV19,ASSGPYRYSNQPQH
TRBJ2-4,TRBV30,AWSTGFAKNIQY
TRBJ1-6,TRBV28,ASSDRYNSPLH
TRBJ2-5,TRBV5-4,ASSPEQGKKTQY
TRBJ2-2,TRBV10-3,AISESPRGHTGELF
TRBJ2-2,TRBV11-2,ASSPRRTSGAFTGELF
TRBJ1-2,TRBV18,ASSPLDRSANYGYT
TRBJ2-3,TRBV11-3,ASSTSGLTTDTQY
TRBJ1-1,TRBV7-3,ASSRGTEMRTGEAF
TRBJ2-5,TRBV5-1,ASSLALGGQETQY
TRBJ2-5,TRBV5-5,ASSWQGEETQY
TRBJ2-1,TRBV7-3,ASSPRGPHNEQF
TRBJ1-2,TRBV5-1,ATSDSEYGYT
TRBJ2-6,TRBV30,GTNPARSGANVLT
TRBJ1-6,TRBV14,ASSQEIDSPLH
TRBJ2-3,TRBV6-1,ASSINRGNTDTQY
TRBJ1-2,TRBV28,ASSLALYGYT
TRBJ2-3,TRBV4-3,ASSGGDRRSTDTQY
TRBJ1-1,TRBV25-1,ASSGREARHEAF
TRBJ1-3,TRBV9,ASSPRTALSGNTIY
TRBJ1-1,TRBV6-6,ASSRQGYTEAF
TRBJ1-2,TRBV16,ASSPSDRFLNYGYT
TRBJ1-5,TRBV19,ASSKTGFHQPQH
TRBJ1-5,TRBV4-1,ASSQVRAGVDNQPQH
TRBJ2-5,TRBV28,ASSSRQSQETQY
TRBJ1-2,TRBV6-1,ASSEAGTQTGYT
TRBJ2-1,TRBV5-1,ASSLGGWGGGNEQF
TRBJ2-1,TRBV7-2,ASSRLAGSYNEQF
TRBJ2-2,TRBV4-1,ASSQEVAVNTGELF
TRBJ2-1,TRBV7-6,ASSTAGTVYNEQF
TRBJ1-3,TRBV10-1,ASSDADRANTIY
TRBJ1-1,TRBV18,ASSPPSGRNTEAF
TRBJ1-6,TRBV5-4,ASSLGTGNSPLH
TRBJ1-5,TRBV30,AWSNGAQPQH
TRBJ2-3,TRBV11-2,ASSRLSGGSTDTQY
TRBJ1-2,TRBV10-2,ASSGGRDYGYT
TRBJ1-5,TRBV4-1,ASSHFLQGKRYQPQH
TRBJ1-6,TRBV5-1,ASSFVRVTGGLRDSPLH
TRBJ2-7,TRBV10-3,AISPTSGGYEQY
TRBJ2-7,TRBV19,ASSIRGQTYEQY
TRBJ1-2,TRBV6-5,ASSRDRGIRGYT
TRBJ1-4,TRBV7-2,ASSPKGGSGKLF
TRBJ1-2,TRBV25-1,ASRGGSSSIFGYT
TRBJ1-3,TRBV2,ASSEYAVRSGNTIY
TRBJ1-3,TRBV9,ASSVDRDGNTIY
TRBJ2-7,TRBV19,ASSIASGTATYEQY
TRBJ1-6,TRBV9,ASSVERSNSPLH
TRBJ2-5,TRBV6-5,ASLEGGGLETQY